The following is a T cell receptor beta chain sequence with its context. Antigen: not known. At deep level, the assay was performed. Sequencing used immunoSEQ multiplex PCR; TCRdb keeps in-frame clones, though not all of them. Here the sample spans a few million clones, approximately 93% being singletons. The germline V gene encodes CDR1 SGHAT and CDR2 FQNNGV. CDR3 length equals 11 residues. This sample is part of a study of shared clonotypes between healthy human individuals. Study observations and caveats: Compared with memory subsets, naive subsets generally had larger estimated richness. Read depth was anticipated to influence clonotype sharing among donors.

Caucasian adults residing in Nashville, Tennessee made up all the donors. The sample taken for sequencing was naive CD4+ T cells from PBMCs. Stated subset: CD45RA+ positively selected. The chain recombines TRBV11-2 with TRBJ2-7; D remains ambiguous. The sequence derives from a man in his late teens or twenties in good health. Some clones in this sample may be carry-over from other donors' samples. DNA of the CDR3: TGTGCTACCCAGCAGGTGGTCGAGCAGTACTTC. This translates into CATQQVVEQYF. Using reference TRBV11-2 and TRBJ2-7 for the parts outside the CDR3, the full variable domain is EAGVAQSPRYKIIEKRQSVAFWCNPISGHATLYWYQQILGQGPKLLIQFQNNGVVDDSQLPKDRFSAERLKGVDSTLKIQPAKLEDSAVYLCATQQVVEQYFGPGTRLTVT.